Shown below are 18 T cell receptor beta chains from a single sample sequenced in a study of T cell changes during pregnancy in multiple sclerosis. Sequenced by immunoSEQ multiplex PCR; TCRdb stores in-frame clones only, minus some. The profile shows more than 85,000 clones, around nine tenths of them singletons. The specimen was peripheral blood, collected in the second trimester of pregnancy. The receptors were sampled from a female donor with multiple sclerosis, enrolled in a pregnancy study.

V and J are TRBV7-7 and TRBJ1-5, with TRBD1 as a possible D gene (6 bases). Germline CDR1 and CDR2: SSHAT and FNYEAQ (reference sequence). The germline V and J ends were trimmed by 6 bases and 8 bases, with 20 bases remaining between them. This CDR3 is built from 15 residues. CDR3 in amino acids: CASRAWQGSFEPQHF. The CDR3 region has the DNA TGTGCCAGCAGAGCATGGCAGGGGAGTTTTGAGCCCCAGCATTTT.

The chain is built from TRBV7-2 and TRBJ1-5; D perhaps matches TRBD1 (5 bases). In germline, CDR1 is SGHTA, CDR2 FQGNSA. There are 15 residues in the CDR3. The V gene lost 5 bases and the J gene lost 2 bases, with 13 bases spanning the gap. The CDR3 loop reads CASSSGGNGNQPQHF. CDR3 DNA sequence: TGTGCCAGCAGCAGCGGGGGGAATGGCAATCAGCCCCAGCATTTT.

The genes are TRBV11-2 and TRBJ2-1; 7 bases fit TRBD2. V was pared by 0 bases and J by 5 bases, with 13 bases of the junction left unmatched. This CDR3 comprises 18 residues. Germline V gives CDR1 SGHAT, CDR2 FQNNGV. The CDR3 region has the DNA TGTGCCAGCAGCTTAGATTTCTCGTATCTAGCGGACAACAATGAGCAGTTCTTC. Protein sequence: CASSLDFSYLADNNEQFF.

The chain uses TRBV25-1 and TRBJ2-7, with 8 bases lining up with TRBD1. V was clipped by 8 bases and J by 1 base; unmatched bases: 7. Germline V lookup: CDR1 MGHDK, CDR2 SYGVNS. The CDR3 runs 14 residues. The CDR3 loop reads CASGRGQGSYEQYF. The CDR3 nucleotides read TGTGCCAGCGGCCGTGGACAGGGATCCTACGAGCAGTACTTC.

The table lists this clone with a count of one. The rearrangement uses TRBV6-5 and TRBJ1-5; 7 nucleotides agree with TRBD1. This CDR3 is built from 15 residues. Trimming cost V 6 bases and J 5 bases; bases outside gene matches: 10. The germline V gene has CDR1 MNHEY and CDR2 SVGAGI. CDR3 protein: CASRKGQFGDQPQHF. The CDR3, as DNA: TGTGCCAGCAGGAAGGGACAGTTCGGGGATCAGCCCCAGCATTTT.

The J gene is TRBJ2-1, the V gene TRBV18; 10 positions agree with TRBD1. Germline V lookup: CDR1 KGHSH, CDR2 LQKENI. The CDR3 is 19 amino acids. V lost 0 bases, J lost 4 bases, and 12 bases stayed unmatched. CDR3 protein: CASSPPRTGGGIAYNEQFF. The CDR3 DNA reads TGTGCCAGCTCACCACCCCGGACAGGGGGAGGAATCGCGTACAATGAGCAGTTCTTC.

The chain joins TRBV5-1 to TRBJ2-7; 9 nucleotides line up with TRBD1. V was pared by 4 bases and J by 1 base, with 3 bases of the junction left unmatched. Germline-derived CDR1 and CDR2 are SGHRS and YFSETQ. This CDR3 contains 14 residues. In DNA, the CDR3 is TGCGCCAGCAGCAGGACAGGGGAGTCCTACGAGCAGTACTTC. It codes for CASSRTGESYEQYF.

This rearrangement joins TRBV9 to TRBJ1-2; a possible D gene is TRBD1 (5 bases). The V end lost 3 bases, the J end lost 0 bases, and 6 bases lay between the germline ends. The germline V gene encodes CDR1 SGDLS and CDR2 YYNGEE. The CDR3 has 13 residues. Written as DNA, the CDR3 is TGTGCCAGCAGCGCGACAGCTAACTATGGCTACACCTTC. Amino acids: CASSATANYGYTF.

This chain joins TRBV4-1 and TRBJ2-5; TRBD2 might be the D (5 bases). This CDR3 comprises 12 residues. The germline V and J ends were trimmed by 5 bases and 5 bases, with 9 bases remaining between them. Per germline, CDR1 MGHRA and CDR2 YSYEKL. In nucleotides, the CDR3 is TGCGCCAGCAGCTCTAGCAGGGAGACCCAGTACTTC. Its protein is CASSSSRETQYF.

This clone was observed a single time. A read error may account for a junction end that differs from germline. The chain joins TRBV29-1 to TRBJ1-2; D unresolved. CDR1 and CDR2 (germline): SQVTM, ANQGSEA. The CDR3 spans 9 residues. CDR3 sequence reads: CSVEPEESF. Written as DNA, the CDR3 is TGCAGCGTTGAACCCGAGGAGTCCTTC. The entire variable domain, with the rest obtained from reference TRBV29-1 and TRBJ1-2, is as follows: SAVISQKPSRDICQRGTSLTIQCQVDSQVTMMFWYRQQPGQSLTLIATANQGSEATYESGFVIDKFPISRPNLTFSTLTVSNMSPEDSSIYLCSVEPEESFGSGTRLTVV.

This chain connects TRBV27 to TRBJ2-7; 11 nucleotides agree with TRBD2. This CDR3 is 15 amino acids long. Germline V gives CDR1 MNHEY, CDR2 SMNVEV (reference sequence). J gave up 2 bases and V 8 bases, and 8 bases lay outside the gene matches. The CDR3 protein is CASGDSGLAAYEQYF. The CDR3 region has the DNA TGTGCCAGCGGGGATTCGGGACTAGCGGCCTACGAGCAGTACTTC.

V and J are TRBV7-7 and TRBJ2-1; 8 bases fit TRBD2. J was trimmed by 6 bases and V by 1 base; bases with no gene match: 11. CDR1 and CDR2 from the germline V gene are SSHAT and FNYEAQ (reference sequence). The CDR3 is 17 amino acids. The CDR3 protein is CASSLGGGLASVNEQFF. The CDR3 nucleotides read TGTGCCAGCAGCTTAGGGGGAGGACTAGCAAGCGTCAATGAGCAGTTCTTC.

The chain carries TRBV5-4 and TRBJ2-3, with D tentatively TRBD1 (6 bases). Germline CDR1 and CDR2: SGHNT and YYREEE (reference sequence). This CDR3 spans 13 amino acids. Trimming left V 7 bases short and J 2 bases short, with 11 bases between. The DNA for the CDR3 is TGTGCCAGCCGGGACATTGACACAGATACGCAGTATTTT. It yields the protein CASRDIDTDTQYF. Drawing the rest from reference TRBV5-4 and TRBJ2-3, the complete variable domain is ETGVTQSPTHLIKTRGQQVTLRCSSQSGHNTVSWYQQALGQGPQFIFQYYREEENGRGNFPPRFSGLQFPNYSSELNVNALELDDSALYLCASRDIDTDTQYFGPGTRLTVL.

V usage is TRBV5-1 and J usage is TRBJ2-2, with TRBD2 matching 8 bases. CDR1 and CDR2 (germline): SGHRS, YFSETQ. The V segment lost 0 bases and the J segment 2 bases; nucleotides outside the gene matches: 3. The CDR3 length is 16 residues. The CDR3 sequence: CASSLEAGVNTGELFF. The DNA of the CDR3 is TGCGCCAGCAGCTTGGAAGCGGGAGTTAACACCGGGGAGCTGTTTTTT. Based on the CDR3 plus reference TRBV5-1 and TRBJ2-2, the full variable domain is KAGVTQTPRYLIKTRGQQVTLSCSPISGHRSVSWYQQTPGQGLQFLFEYFSETQRNKGNFPGRFSGRQFSNSRSEMNVSTLELGDSALYLCASSLEAGVNTGELFFGEGSRLTVL.

The rearrangement links TRBV6-1 to TRBJ1-2; 7 bases map to TRBD1. This CDR3 comprises 12 residues. CDR1 and CDR2 from the germline V gene are MNHNS and SASEGT. After removal of 5 bases from V and 3 bases from J, the junction contained 0 bases not matched to a gene. DNA of the CDR3: TGTGCCAGCAGTACAGGGGACTATGGCTACACCTTC. Translation: CASSTGDYGYTF.

The CDR3 nucleotides read TGTGCCAGCAGTGAGATTCGACTAGCAGGCACAGATACGCAGTATTTT. Its translation is CASSEIRLAGTDTQYF. J is TRBJ2-3 and V is TRBV6-1, with 7 bases that match TRBD2. V dropped 3 bases and J dropped 1; count of bases not matched to a gene: 7. Germline lookup yields CDR1 MNHNS and CDR2 SASEGT. The CDR3 has 16 residues.

The rearrangement links TRBV11-2 to TRBJ1-1, with D perhaps matching TRBD1 (5 bases). The CDR3 extends over 14 amino acids. The germline V gene has CDR1 SGHAT and CDR2 FQNNGV. V dropped 4 bases and J dropped 4 bases, with 13 bases sitting between them. Here the CDR3 reads CASSSHQGGTEAFF. The CDR3 DNA follows: TGTGCCAGCAGCTCCCACCAGGGAGGCACTGAAGCTTTCTTT.

The rearrangement joins TRBV5-1 to TRBJ1-3; 10 bases agree with TRBD1. Germline V gene data show CDR1 as SGHRS and CDR2 as YFSETQ. The CDR3 covers 16 residues. With V trimmed by 0 bases and J by 0 bases, 0 bases remained unmatched. CDR3 DNA: TGCGCCAGCAGCTTGGGGGACAGGGGCTCTGGAAACACCATATATTTT. It specifies CASSLGDRGSGNTIYF. The variable domain in full, with the rest retrieved from reference TRBV5-1 and TRBJ1-3, is KAGVTQTPRYLIKTRGQQVTLSCSPISGHRSVSWYQQTPGQGLQFLFEYFSETQRNKGNFPGRFSGRQFSNSRSEMNVSTLELGDSALYLCASSLGDRGSGNTIYFGEGSWLTVV.